The 20 T cell receptor beta chains listed next were all sequenced from one sample in a study of T cell repertoires in cytomegalovirus infection. Their target antigens are unknown. Each CDR3 protein gets one entry after TCRdb re-called the reads with MiXCR. Counted here are 700,000 to 850,000 distinct CDR3 sequences, about 30% occurring once; the ten biggest clones make up 9.5% to 15%. The sequencing used cultured CD8+ T cells from PBMCs, collected from culture after CMV antigen stimulation. Receptors were obtained from a human donor in good health (CMV status not recorded). Some clones in this sample may be carry-over from other donors' samples.

This clonotype was recorded many times. The genes are TRBV7-8 and TRBJ2-5; 7 positions match TRBD2. In germline, CDR1 is SGHVS, CDR2 FQNEAQ. Trimming at V came to 2 bases and at J to 4 bases, leaving 10 bases not matched to a gene. The CDR3 consists of 16 residues. This CDR3 is CASSLLNLGGGETQYF. The CDR3 nucleotides read TGTGCCAGCAGCTTATTGAATCTTGGGGGGGGAGAGACCCAGTACTTC.

J is TRBJ1-5 and V is TRBV27; no clear D. The germline V gene encodes CDR1 MNHEY and CDR2 SMNVEV (reference sequence). Trimming cost V 6 bases and J 9 bases, with 15 bases left between them. The CDR3 sequence is 13 residues long. The CDR3 nucleotides read TGTGCCAGCAGCCTGGGTTTGCTACCGCCCCAGCATTTT. Amino acids: CASSLGLLPPQHF.

The rearrangement joins TRBV19 to TRBJ2-1; tentatively, D is TRBD2 (7 bases). The V gene's germline CDR1 is LNHDA and CDR2 SQIVND (reference sequence). V shed 1 base and J shed 9 bases, with 13 bases lying between them. The CDR3 runs to 14 residues. For the CDR3, the DNA is TGTGCCAGTAGTATAGGAGGGGGGGCTCTTGAGCAGTTCTTC. Encoded protein: CASSIGGGALEQFF.

The rearrangement joins TRBV6-6 to TRBJ2-3; 8 bases agree with TRBD2. CDR1 and CDR2 from the germline V gene are MNHNY and SVGAGI (reference sequence). V dropped 7 bases and J dropped 2; count of bases not matched to a gene: 5. The CDR3 runs 14 residues. The CDR3 sequence: CASTSGGYTDTQYF. The CDR3 coding sequence is TGTGCCAGCACGAGCGGGGGATACACAGATACGCAGTATTTT.

This clonotype showed up just a few times. This chain links TRBV10-3 with TRBJ1-6; 9 bases match TRBD1. This CDR3 contains 15 residues. CDR1 ENHRY and CDR2 SYGVKD come from the germline V gene. With V trimmed by 3 bases and J by 7 bases, 4 bases remained unmatched. The CDR3 here is CAISDPGQGNSPLHF. The CDR3 DNA reads as TGTGCCATCAGTGACCCCGGACAGGGGAATTCACCCCTCCACTTT.

The V call is TRBV10-2, the J call TRBJ2-7, with 9 bases identical to TRBD1. CDR1 and CDR2 from the germline V gene are WSHSY and SAAADI. This CDR3 comprises 14 residues. Trimming at V came to 10 bases and at J to 5 bases, leaving 12 bases not matched to a gene. CDR3 nucleotide sequence: TGCGCCACGATCCGGGACAGGGTTAGAGACGAGCAGTACTTC. Protein sequence: CATIRDRVRDEQYF.

J is TRBJ2-3 and V is TRBV24-1, with TRBD2 matching over 15 bases. The J segment lost 5 bases and the V segment lost 5 bases, leaving 7 bases of the junction unmatched. Germline CDR1 is KGHDR and CDR2 is SFDVKD. This CDR3 is built from 17 residues. CDR3 nucleotides: TGTGCCACCAGTGTTCGGACTAGCGGGGGGGCGGTAGATACGCAGTATTTT. Translating it yields CATSVRTSGGAVDTQYF.

The chain has TRBV27 and TRBJ2-1; possible D gene TRBD2, 5 bases. V was clipped by 3 bases and J by 10 bases, with 13 bases between them. CDR1 and CDR2 from the germline V gene are MNHEY and SMNVEV (reference sequence). CDR3 size: 13 residues. The CDR3 DNA reads TGTGCCAGCAGTTTCCCCGCCCGGGAAGAGCAGTTCTTC. Translated, it gives CASSFPAREEQFF.

This chain joins TRBV6-1 and TRBJ1-6; D remains unclear. Trimming shortened V by 5 bases and J by 0 bases, and 11 bases separated the two germline ends. The CDR3 spans 16 residues. The germline V gene has CDR1 MNHNS and CDR2 SASEGT. CDR3 sequence reads: CASSYEAGSYNSPLHF. DNA for the CDR3: TGTGCCAGCAGTTACGAGGCCGGCTCCTATAATTCACCCCTCCACTTT.

This clonotype occurred a few times. The chain has TRBV6-1 and TRBJ1-1; D may be TRBD1 (6 bases). The CDR3 covers 14 residues. V lost 8 bases, J lost 5 bases, and 18 bases lay in between. Germline V gene sequence: CDR1 MNHNS, CDR2 SASEGT. The CDR3 protein is CASLGTPGGTEAFF. The DNA of the CDR3 is TGTGCCAGCCTCGGGACACCGGGAGGGACTGAAGCTTTCTTT.

This clonotype was counted a few times. This sequence joins TRBV11-3 and TRBJ2-1; TRBD1 might be the D (6 bases). CDR1 is SGHNT, CDR2 YENEEA, per germline. The CDR3 spans 14 residues. Trimming cost V 3 bases and J 8 bases, with 14 bases left between them. As DNA, the CDR3 is TGTGCCAGCAGCTTCGTGGGGGCTCGGGATGAGCAGTTCTTC. Amino acid sequence: CASSFVGARDEQFF.

This clonotype was seen a handful of times. The gene calls are TRBV4-3 and TRBJ2-2; 7 bases are shared with TRBD2. The CDR3 length is 15 residues. J gave up 10 bases and V 1 base, and 9 bases lay outside the gene matches. Germline CDR1 LGHNA, CDR2 YSLEER. CDR3 nucleotide sequence: TGCGCCAGCAGCCAAGGGGGGGGGTCCCTCGAGGAGCTGTTTTTT. The encoded protein is CASSQGGGSLEELFF.

This clonotype was counted between two and nine times. V and J are TRBV2 and TRBJ1-1; TRBD1 aligns across 9 bases. The length of the CDR3 is 17 residues. Germline-derived CDR1 and CDR2 are SNHLY and FYNNEI. V lost 4 bases and J lost 0; bases outside the gene matches: 9. The CDR3 spells CASSAGQGVKMNTEAFF. CDR3 sequence (DNA): TGTGCCAGCAGTGCGGGACAGGGCGTTAAAATGAACACTGAAGCTTTCTTT.

This clonotype was detected ten times or more. This chain links TRBV19 with TRBJ2-1, with a possible D match to TRBD2 (6 bases). The CDR3 loop spans 14 amino acids. V was pared by 5 bases and J by 5 bases, with 13 bases between. Per germline, CDR1 LNHDA and CDR2 SQIVND (reference sequence). CDR3 amino acids: CASSPLRRDNEQFF. CDR3 DNA sequence: TGTGCCAGTAGTCCTTTGAGGAGGGACAATGAGCAGTTCTTC. Using reference TRBV19 and TRBJ2-1 for the parts outside the CDR3, the full variable domain is DGGITQSPKYLFRKEGQNVTLSCEQNLNHDAMYWYRQDPGQGLRLIYYSQIVNDFQKGDIAEGYSVSREKKESFPLTVTSAQKNPTAFYLCASSPLRRDNEQFFGPGTRLTVL.

A word on this clonotype: Sequence at one end of the junction differs from germline and may be a read error. CDR3 nucleotide sequence: TGTGCCAGCAATTTAGTGGAGGGGAGCTATGGCTACACCTTC. Translation gives CASNLVEGSYGYTF. The J gene is TRBJ1-2, the V gene TRBV27; possibly TRBD1 for D (5 bases). Germline loops: CDR1 MNHEY, CDR2 SMNVEV (reference sequence). The CDR3 length is 14 residues.

In regard to this clonotype: A much bigger clone sits one base away, suggesting this may be a read error. The J gene is TRBJ2-3, the V gene TRBV14, with TRBD2 matching over 10 bases. V was clipped by 6 bases and J by 4 bases; unmatched bases: 4. CDR3 length: 14 residues. Per germline, CDR1 SGHDN and CDR2 FVKESK. The CDR3 DNA reads TGTGCCAGCAGTGTAGCGGGGGGCGCAGATACGCAGTATTTT. Amino acids: CASSVAGGADTQYF.

The chain recombines TRBV4-3 with TRBJ2-2; D gene uncertain. The CDR3 loop spans 14 amino acids. Germline CDR1 and CDR2: LGHNA and YSLEER. Trimming stripped 0 bases from V and 4 bases from J, with 6 bases between. The CDR3 loop is CASSQDSSTGELFF. DNA of the CDR3: TGCGCCAGCAGCCAAGATTCCTCCACCGGGGAGCTGTTTTTT.

This clonotype occurred many times. The J gene is TRBJ2-2, the V gene TRBV7-8; TRBD2 aligns across 12 bases. The CDR3 is made up of 17 amino acids. V was clipped by 3 bases and J by 0 bases; unmatched bases: 2. Germline assignment: CDR1 SGHVS and CDR2 FQNEAQ. The CDR3 loop reads CASSFTSGGPNTGELFF. The CDR3 DNA follows: TGTGCCAGCAGCTTCACTAGCGGGGGGCCGAACACCGGGGAGCTGTTTTTT.

The chain links TRBV6-5 to TRBJ1-1; weak D call: TRBD1 (6 bases). V lost 6 bases and J lost 1, with 9 bases in between. Germline CDR1 and CDR2: MNHEY and SVGAGI. CDR3 length: 13 residues. CDR3 protein: CASRIQGNTEAFF. Here the CDR3 DNA reads TGTGCCAGCAGGATACAGGGGAACACTGAAGCTTTCTTT.

This rearrangement joins TRBV9 to TRBJ2-1; TRBD2 is a possible D gene (6 bases). The germline CDR1 and CDR2 sequences are SGDLS and YYNGEE. The CDR3 has 16 amino acids. The V end was cut by 3 bases, the J end by 10 bases, with 23 bases between. The CDR3 DNA is TGTGCCAGCAGCGAACCGGGGGATGGGGCGCCGCGGGAGCAGTTCTTC. Its translation is CASSEPGDGAPREQFF.